This entry lists 27 T cell receptor beta chains sequenced from one sample in a study of a mutant IDH1 vaccine in newly diagnosed glioma. Produced via immunoSEQ multiplex PCR; TCRdb's table is partial and in-frame only. This sample carries over 15,000 clones, just under 97% of them seen once, and the ten largest clones take 3.6%. As to time point: baseline, week 1 (first vaccination visit). The sample's treatment: pre-vaccination baseline after standard-of-care therapy. Material: peripheral blood mononuclear cells (PBMCs), obtained from a glioma patient treated with radiotherapy, temozolomide or both. The receptor set was obtained from a woman under 30 with glioma. Some clones in this sample may be carry-over from other donors' samples.

The chain carries TRBV19 and TRBJ2-7; D perhaps matches TRBD1 (6 bases). Germline values: CDR1 LNHDA, CDR2 SQIVND (reference sequence). The CDR3 loop spans 14 amino acids. V dropped 7 bases and J dropped 5 bases, with 18 bases sitting between them. This CDR3 is CASTQSGSGDEQYF. Written as DNA, the CDR3 is TGTGCCAGTACCCAATCGGGGTCAGGGGACGAGCAGTACTTC.

The chain links TRBV10-3 to TRBJ1-3; 7 nucleotides align to TRBD1. CDR1 and CDR2 from the germline V gene are ENHRY and SYGVKD. V shed 4 bases, J shed 0 bases, and the junction held 21 bases outside the gene matches. The CDR3 has 21 amino acids. For the CDR3, the DNA is TGTGCCATCAGTGTCCCCGGGACAGAGAAGAGATCTTCTCGCTCTGGAAACACCATATATTTT. Translated: CAISVPGTEKRSSRSGNTIYF.

The V call is TRBV5-6, the J call TRBJ1-4; no reliable D call. In germline, CDR1 is SGHDT, CDR2 YYEEEE. Trimming cost V 0 bases and J 0 bases, with 3 bases left between them. The CDR3 is 14 residues long. The CDR3 loop is CASSLVSTNEKLFF. For the CDR3, the DNA is TGTGCCAGCAGCTTGGTATCAACTAATGAAAAACTGTTTTTT.

V usage is TRBV7-2 and J usage is TRBJ1-5; the match to TRBD1 covers 7 bases. V gave up 0 bases and J gave up 3 bases; unmatched junction bases: 2. This CDR3 is 15 amino acids long. CDR1 is SGHTA, CDR2 FQGNSA, per germline. The CDR3 protein is CASSLADRANQPQHF. The CDR3 nucleotides are TGTGCCAGCAGCTTAGCAGACAGGGCCAATCAGCCCCAGCATTTT.

The gene calls are TRBV5-1 and TRBJ2-3; perhaps TRBD1 as D (5 bases). Germline CDR1 is SGHRS and CDR2 is YFSETQ. The CDR3 has 18 amino acids. The V and J ends lost 0 bases and 1 base respectively, with 18 bases between them. CDR3 sequence (DNA): TGCGCCAGCAGCTTGGCAGGCAGGGTGGGTGGCGGCACAGATACGCAGTATTTT. This sequence encodes CASSLAGRVGGGTDTQYF.

This rearrangement joins TRBV7-9 to TRBJ1-1; the match to TRBD1 covers 7 bases. Germline V lookup: CDR1 SEHNR, CDR2 FQNEAQ (reference sequence). The CDR3 length is 15 residues. The V and J ends lost 5 bases and 2 bases, in that order; junction bases with no gene match: 8. CDR3: CASSDLTGRNTEAFF. The CDR3 DNA sequence: TGTGCCAGCAGCGACCTGACAGGGCGTAACACTGAAGCTTTCTTT.

The chain is built from TRBV9 and TRBJ2-7; the match to TRBD1 covers 9 bases. The CDR3 loop spans 16 amino acids. The junction had 8 bases not matched to a gene; V was cut back by 4 bases and J by 0 bases. Germline V CDR1 and CDR2: SGDLS, YYNGEE. The CDR3 DNA reads as TGTGCCAGCAGCCCGGGGACAGGGACCATCTCCTACGAGCAGTACTTC. Its protein is CASSPGTGTISYEQYF.

V usage is TRBV19 and J usage is TRBJ2-5; TRBD2 aligns across 8 bases. The CDR3 is 16 amino acids. Germline values: CDR1 LNHDA, CDR2 SQIVND (reference sequence). J gave up 5 bases and V 3 bases, and 11 bases lay outside the gene matches. CDR3 DNA: TGTGCCAGTAGTATCTGGACTAGCCGAGATCGGGAGACCCAGTACTTC. It codes for CASSIWTSRDRETQYF.

V is TRBV2 and J is TRBJ2-3, with D unresolved. Germline V lookup: CDR1 SNHLY, CDR2 FYNNEI. The CDR3 extends over 15 amino acids. The ends were cut back, 1 base at V and 0 bases at J, with 8 bases in the middle. The CDR3 DNA reads as TGTGCCAGCAGTGAAGGGACGACTAGCACAGATACGCAGTATTTT. This codes for CASSEGTTSTDTQYF. Based on the CDR3 plus reference TRBV2 and TRBJ2-3, the full variable domain is EPEVTQTPSHQVTQMGQEVILRCVPISNHLYFYWYRQILGQKVEFLVSFYNNEISEKSEIFDDQFSVERPDGSNFTLKIRSTKLEDSAMYFCASSEGTTSTDTQYFGPGTRLTVL.

This clone was seen just once. The rearrangement joins TRBV4-1 to TRBJ2-7, with 8 bases matching TRBD1. The CDR3 runs to 16 residues. The V and J ends lost 1 base and 1 base, in that order; junction bases with no gene match: 6. The germline V gene has CDR1 MGHRA and CDR2 YSYEKL. As DNA, the CDR3 is TGCGCCAGCAGCCAAGGTACAGGGGGTCGTTCCTACGAGCAGTACTTC. As protein: CASSQGTGGRSYEQYF.

J is TRBJ1-1 and V is TRBV5-1; unclear D gene. V lost 4 bases and J 1 base, leaving 17 bases between the germline ends. This CDR3 region has 16 residues. Germline CDR1 is SGHRS and CDR2 is YFSETQ. The CDR3 spells CASSQTLRGSNTEAFF. CDR3 nucleotides: TGCGCCAGCAGCCAGACTCTGAGAGGGTCGAACACTGAAGCTTTCTTT.

The V call is TRBV19, the J call TRBJ2-5; maybe TRBD1 (6 bases). Germline assignment: CDR1 LNHDA and CDR2 SQIVND (reference sequence). The CDR3 spans 15 residues. V lost 10 bases, J lost 1 base, and 19 bases lay in between. The CDR3 loop reads CATGRTRGIQETQYF. The CDR3 DNA sequence: TGTGCCACCGGTCGGACAAGGGGGATCCAAGAGACCCAGTACTTC.

The J gene is TRBJ2-7, the V gene TRBV15; D is uncertain. V gave up 0 bases and J gave up 7 bases, with 4 bases separating them. The CDR3 spans 11 residues. Germline-derived CDR1 and CDR2 are LNHNV and YYDKDF (reference sequence). CDR3 region: CATSREGEQYF. For the CDR3, the DNA is TGTGCCACCAGCAGAGAAGGGGAGCAGTACTTC.

This clone was picked up a small number of times. The rearrangement uses TRBV9 and TRBJ2-2; D is ambiguous. This CDR3 contains 12 residues. The V and J ends lost 0 bases and 6 bases respectively, with 3 bases between them. Germline assignment: CDR1 SGDLS and CDR2 YYNGEE. CDR3 coding DNA: TGTGCCAGCAGCGTAGATCCCGGGGAGCTGTTTTTT. This codes for CASSVDPGELFF.

This chain uses TRBV21-1 with TRBJ1-3; the table names TRBD1, a call not compared with the DNA. TRBV21-1 is flagged as a pseudogene. The CDR3 is made up of 15 amino acids. Here the CDR3 reads CASSKRYRARGTIYF. In nucleotides, the CDR3 is TGTGCCAGCAGCAAAAGGTACAGGGCCCGAGGCACCATATATTTT.

The genes are TRBV5-6 and TRBJ1-5; D is possibly TRBD1 (6 bases). V was trimmed by 2 bases and J by 0 bases, leaving 9 bases between them. Germline CDR1 reads SGHDT; CDR2 reads YYEEEE. The CDR3 loop spans 15 amino acids. The CDR3 DNA follows: TGTGCCAGCAGCTTCGGACAGTATAGCAATCAGCCCCAGCATTTT. Translation: CASSFGQYSNQPQHF.

The chain joins TRBV10-3 to TRBJ2-1; 7 bases line up with TRBD1. CDR1 and CDR2 (germline): ENHRY, SYGVKD. The junction had 12 bases not matched to a gene; V was cut back by 6 bases and J by 4 bases. The length of the CDR3 is 16 residues. CDR3 DNA sequence: TGTGCCATCAGCCCTTTTGGGACAGAAAAATACAATGAGCAGTTCTTC. Amino acid sequence: CAISPFGTEKYNEQFF.

This sequence joins TRBV11-3 and TRBJ2-1, with 7 bases lining up with TRBD2. V lost 4 bases to trimming and J lost 3 bases; unmatched junction nucleotides: 6. CDR3 size: 15 residues. Germline V lookup: CDR1 SGHNT, CDR2 YENEEA. Here the CDR3 reads CASSWDTGGYNEQFF. The CDR3 bases are TGTGCCAGCAGCTGGGATACGGGGGGCTACAATGAGCAGTTCTTC.

V is TRBV18 and J is TRBJ2-7; 8 nucleotides align to TRBD1. The trim removed 2 bases at V and 3 bases at J, leaving 12 bases unmatched. The germline V gene has CDR1 KGHSH and CDR2 LQKENI. The CDR3 runs 17 residues. For the CDR3, the DNA is TGTGCCAGCTCACCAACACAACAGGGGGATTGGGGCTACGAGCAGTACTTC. Translated: CASSPTQQGDWGYEQYF.

In its sample, this clone was seen a few times. This chain uses TRBV7-2 with TRBJ2-7; 7 positions agree with TRBD1. Trimming removed 3 bases from V and 3 bases from J; junction bases left unmatched: 8. Germline CDR1 is SGHTA and CDR2 is FQGNSA. CDR3 length: 15 residues. The CDR3 reads CASSFHPTGIYEQYF. The CDR3 DNA reads as TGTGCCAGCAGCTTCCACCCGACAGGGATCTACGAGCAGTACTTC.

V usage is TRBV7-6 and J usage is TRBJ2-3, with D unclear. Trimming left V 7 bases short and J 2 bases short, with 22 bases between. The germline V gene has CDR1 SGHVS and CDR2 FNYEAQ. The CDR3 is made up of 17 amino acids. The CDR3 coding sequence is TGTGCCAGCAACAATAAAAGTGAGGCCCGACCCACAGATACGCAGTATTTT. Protein product: CASNNKSEARPTDTQYF.

The chain recombines TRBV11-2 with TRBJ2-5; 7 nucleotides agree with TRBD2. Trimming took 6 bases from V and 5 from J; bases not matched to a gene: 9. CDR3 length: 14 residues. Per the germline V gene, CDR1 is SGHAT and CDR2 is FQNNGV. CDR3 in amino acids: CASRGIRGGETQYF. The DNA for the CDR3 is TGTGCCAGCAGAGGGATAAGGGGAGGGGAGACCCAGTACTTC.

CDR3 region: CSVDKGLGGYTF. The CDR3 bases are TGCAGCGTTGACAAGGGTTTGGGAGGCTACACCTTC. The genes are TRBV29-1 and TRBJ1-2, with D uncertain. This CDR3 region has 12 residues. V was clipped by 3 bases and J by 8 bases, with 13 bases between them. Germline CDR1 and CDR2: SQVTM and ANQGSEA.

This chain joins TRBV18 and TRBJ1-5; 7 bases fit TRBD1. This CDR3 region has 14 residues. In germline, CDR1 is KGHSH, CDR2 LQKENI. V lost 5 bases, J lost 3 bases, and 4 bases stayed unmatched. Here the CDR3 reads CASSRDSYNQPQHF. The CDR3 DNA reads as TGTGCCAGCTCAAGGGACAGCTACAATCAGCCCCAGCATTTT. The full variable domain, rest sourced from reference TRBV18 and TRBJ1-5, is NAGVMQNPRHLVRRRGQEARLRCSPMKGHSHVYWYRQLPEEGLKFMVYLQKENIIDESGMPKERFSAEFPKEGPSILRIQQVVRGDSAAYFCASSRDSYNQPQHFGDGTRLSIL.

The gene calls are TRBV6-5 and TRBJ2-7, with TRBD2 as a possible D gene (5 bases). Trimming removed 2 bases from V and 4 bases from J, with 12 bases in between. In germline, CDR1 is MNHEY, CDR2 SVGAGI. This CDR3 has 14 amino acids. The CDR3 reads CASSYGLAGYEQYF. DNA for the CDR3: TGTGCCAGCAGTTACGGCCTAGCAGGATACGAGCAGTACTTC.

This chain uses TRBV19 with TRBJ1-2; 10 bases line up with TRBD1. The CDR3 has 14 residues. V shed 5 bases and J 8 bases; nucleotides not matched to a gene: 8. Germline CDR1 reads LNHDA; CDR2 reads SQIVND (reference sequence). CDR3 in DNA: TGTGCCAGTAGTGCCGCCGGGACAGGGGAGGGCTACACCTTC. Residues: CASSAAGTGEGYTF.

This chain uses TRBV27 with TRBJ1-2; D perhaps matches TRBD1 (6 bases). Germline lookup yields CDR1 MNHEY and CDR2 SMNVEV (reference sequence). The CDR3 is made up of 14 amino acids. Trimming removed 6 bases at V and 4 bases at J, with 15 bases between. The CDR3 loop is CASSALDRFYGYTF. CDR3 nucleotides: TGTGCCAGCAGCGCGTTGGACAGATTCTATGGCTACACCTTC.